A single sample is the source of the 28 T cell receptor beta chains below, sequenced in a study of OX40 agonist ivuxolimab in advanced cancers. Measured with immunoSEQ multiplex PCR; TCRdb has only the in-frame clones, and not every one. The top ten clones hold more than 5% of a sample with over 80,000 clones, roughly nine tenths of them seen once. The material sequenced was CD4+ or CD8+ T cells sorted from blood, taken in a trial of the OX40 agonist ivuxolimab. The receptors here all came from an adult with an advanced solid tumor such as melanoma, head and neck, liver or kidney cancer.

The J gene is TRBJ2-7, the V gene TRBV6-5; 9 positions agree with TRBD1. The J segment lost 6 bases and the V segment lost 6 bases, leaving 9 bases of the junction unmatched. The length of the CDR3 is 14 residues. CDR1 MNHEY and CDR2 SVGAGI come from the germline V gene. Here the CDR3 reads CASSPGQGRGEQYF. CDR3 nucleotides: TGTGCCAGCAGCCCAGGACAGGGGCGCGGCGAGCAGTACTTC.

This sequence joins TRBV6-5 and TRBJ2-7, with D perhaps TRBD1 or TRBD2 (5 bases each). This CDR3 comprises 13 residues. The V end was cut by 2 bases, the J end by 7 bases, with 12 bases between. Germline lookup yields CDR1 MNHEY and CDR2 SVGAGI. CDR3 nucleotide sequence: TGTGCCAGCAGTTACAGGGGAGATGGGGAGCAGTACTTC. Amino acid sequence: CASSYRGDGEQYF.

The V call is TRBV9, the J call TRBJ1-3; D gene unclear. The CDR3 sequence is 15 residues long. Germline CDR1 and CDR2: SGDLS and YYNGEE. The V gene lost 0 bases and the J gene lost 0 bases, with 7 bases spanning the gap. CDR3 nucleotides: TGTGCCAGCAGCGTAGCGATCGGCTCTGGAAACACCATATATTTT. Amino acid sequence: CASSVAIGSGNTIYF.

The chain has TRBV9 and TRBJ1-2; D is perhaps TRBD1 (6 bases). The CDR3 covers 16 residues. Per the germline V gene, CDR1 is SGDLS and CDR2 is YYNGEE. V lost 2 bases, J lost 6 bases, and 20 bases lay in between. Written as DNA, the CDR3 is TGTGCCAGCAGCGTGGCCAGGGGTGGGGCTAGGAATGGCTACACCTTC. Translated, it gives CASSVARGGARNGYTF.

V gene TRBV6-1 combines with J gene TRBJ2-3, with no clear D. Trimming left V 3 bases short and J 6 bases short, with 13 bases between. This CDR3 is 14 amino acids long. Germline-derived CDR1 and CDR2 are MNHNS and SASEGT. Here the CDR3 reads CASSDEGIGDTQYF. The CDR3 DNA is TGTGCCAGCAGTGACGAAGGGATAGGGGATACGCAGTATTTT.

The chain uses TRBV5-1 and TRBJ2-7, with D possibly being TRBD2 (6 bases). V was shortened by 0 bases and J by 3 bases, with 13 bases between the two germline ends. There are 15 residues in the CDR3. Per the germline V gene, CDR1 is SGHRS and CDR2 is YFSETQ. CDR3 amino acids: CASSLAPGAFYEQYF. CDR3 DNA: TGCGCCAGCAGCTTGGCCCCGGGAGCCTTCTACGAGCAGTACTTC.

This clone was found once. The rearrangement joins TRBV6-1 to TRBJ1-1; D gene uncertain. CDR3 length: 13 amino acids. V was clipped by 3 bases and J by 2 bases, with 7 bases between them. CDR1 MNHNS and CDR2 SASEGT come from the germline V gene. CDR3 bases: TGTGCCAGCAGTGAGAGACTTAACACTGAAGCTTTCTTT. Translation gives CASSERLNTEAFF.

This chain connects TRBV18 to TRBJ1-3; D unclear. The CDR3 totals 16 residues. Germline V gives CDR1 KGHSH, CDR2 LQKENI. Trimming stripped 3 bases from V and 4 bases from J, with 16 bases between. The CDR3 DNA sequence: TGTGCCAGCTCACCTAATGATCCGGAGGTGGGAAACACCATATATTTT. It encodes CASSPNDPEVGNTIYF.

CDR3 protein: CASSPYQGMAFF. The DNA of the CDR3 is TGTGCCAGCTCACCATATCAGGGAATGGCTTTCTTT. The genes are TRBV18 and TRBJ1-1, with a possible D match to TRBD1 (5 bases). Trimming shortened V by 2 bases and J by 11 bases, and 12 bases separated the two germline ends. CDR1 KGHSH and CDR2 LQKENI come from the germline V gene. The CDR3 runs 12 residues.

J is TRBJ1-2 and V is TRBV11-3; no definite D call. The CDR3 has 16 residues. Trimming cost V 3 bases and J 6 bases, with 20 bases left between them. Per the germline V gene, CDR1 is SGHNT and CDR2 is YENEEA. CDR3 protein: CASSLGRPVQLDGYTF. As DNA, the CDR3 is TGTGCCAGCAGCTTGGGCCGACCGGTACAATTGGATGGCTACACCTTC.

The chain links TRBV11-3 to TRBJ2-2, with 10 nucleotides matching TRBD1. Germline CDR1 reads SGHNT; CDR2 reads YENEEA. Trimming cost V 5 bases and J 7 bases; bases outside gene matches: 4. This CDR3 is 14 amino acids long. Here the CDR3 reads CASSDRGHVGELFF. The CDR3 DNA reads TGTGCCAGCAGCGACAGGGGGCACGTCGGGGAGCTGTTTTTT.

This sequence joins TRBV4-3 and TRBJ2-1; D is perhaps TRBD2 (6 bases). This CDR3 has 16 residues. Trimming pared 3 bases from V and 7 bases from J, leaving 19 bases between. Germline V gene lookup returns CDR1 LGHNA and CDR2 YSLEER. The chain's CDR3 is CASSQGRFSGKNEQFF. The CDR3 DNA sequence: TGCGCCAGCAGCCAGGGTCGGTTTAGCGGTAAGAATGAGCAGTTCTTC.

The chain employs TRBV23-1 and TRBJ1-4; D is unresolved. TRBV23-1 is an ORF for which the function is uncertain. This CDR3 region has 13 residues. Between the trimmed V and J ends, which lost 6 bases and 8 bases, there was a span of 13 bases. The CDR3 sequence: CASRVLAREKLFF. In DNA form, the CDR3 reads TGCGCCAGCAGAGTCCTCGCCAGGGAAAAACTGTTTTTT.

CDR3 sequence reads: CASSYQATVVNEKLFF. CDR3 DNA sequence: TGTGCCAGCAGTTATCAGGCGACAGTAGTTAATGAAAAACTGTTTTTT. The V call is TRBV6-5, the J call TRBJ1-4; maybe TRBD1 (5 bases). The CDR3 spans 16 residues. CDR1 and CDR2 from the germline V gene are MNHEY and SVGAGI. V was clipped by 3 bases and J by 4 bases, with 15 bases between them.

The chain has TRBV4-1 and TRBJ1-2; TRBD1 agrees at 7 bases. The length of the CDR3 is 15 residues. Trimming removed 4 bases from V and 4 bases from J; junction bases left unmatched: 9. From germline, CDR1 is MGHRA and CDR2 YSYEKL. The CDR3, as DNA: TGCGCCAGCAGCCTTGACAGGGCGCCAGTCTATGGCTACACCTTC. Amino acid sequence: CASSLDRAPVYGYTF.

With regard to this clone: A read error may produce the germline difference seen at one junction end. The chain couples TRBV7-7 to TRBJ2-3; TRBD2 matches 14 bases. The CDR3 spans 16 residues. The V gene's germline CDR1 is SSHAT and CDR2 FNYEAQ (reference sequence). Here the CDR3 reads CASSLGGTSGGDTQYF. CDR3 sequence (DNA): TGTGCTAGCAGCTTAGGGGGGACTAGCGGGGGAGATACGCAGTATTTT. The whole variable domain, filled in from reference TRBV7-7 and TRBJ2-3, reads GAGVSQSPRYKVTKRGQDVTLRCDPISSHATLYWYQQALGQGPEFLTYFNYEAQPDKSGLPSDRFSAERPEGSISTLTIQRTEQRDSAMYRCASSLGGTSGGDTQYFGPGTRLTVL.

The J gene is TRBJ2-1, the V gene TRBV29-1; D is unresolved. The CDR3 consists of 12 residues. Looked up from germline, CDR1 is SQVTM and CDR2 is ANQGSEA. The CDR3: CSFLSSYNEQFF. The CDR3 nucleotides read TGCAGTTTCCTCAGCTCCTACAATGAGCAGTTCTTC.

The V and J genes are TRBV7-9 and TRBJ1-1; 9 bases are shared with TRBD1. The CDR3 runs 15 residues. Losses at the gene ends were 4 bases for V and 7 bases for J; bases not matched to a gene: 10. CDR1 is SEHNR and CDR2 is FQNEAQ in the germline V gene (reference sequence). The CDR3 bases are TGTGCCAGCAGCTCGACTAACAGGGGGCTGGATGAAGCTTTCTTT. As protein: CASSSTNRGLDEAFF.

The rearrangement uses TRBV5-1 and TRBJ1-1, with TRBD1 identical over 8 bases. J lost 0 bases, V lost 4 bases, and 5 bases had no gene match. CDR1 and CDR2 from the germline V gene are SGHRS and YFSETQ. This CDR3 comprises 15 residues. The CDR3 DNA sequence: TGCGCCAGCAGCCCGGGACAGGAGATGAACACTGAAGCTTTCTTT. Its protein is CASSPGQEMNTEAFF.

CDR3 sequence reads: CASSLGAGVRTDTQYF. The CDR3 coding sequence is TGTGCCAGCAGCTTAGGAGCGGGAGTAAGGACAGATACGCAGTATTTT. This chain joins TRBV11-2 and TRBJ2-3, with 8 bases aligning to TRBD2. Germline trimming cut 1 base from V and 3 bases from J; bases unmatched to any gene: 6. The germline gives CDR1 SGHAT, CDR2 FQNNGV. The CDR3 spans 16 residues.

V gene TRBV30 combines with J gene TRBJ2-3; TRBD2 agrees at 8 bases. Germline loops: CDR1 GTSNPN, CDR2 SVGIG (reference sequence). Trimming cost V 0 bases and J 4 bases; bases outside gene matches: 9. The CDR3 has 16 amino acids. The CDR3 loop is CAWSVLGGGSSDTQYF. The CDR3 DNA reads TGTGCCTGGAGTGTACTCGGCGGGGGGAGCTCAGATACGCAGTATTTT.

V usage is TRBV9 and J usage is TRBJ2-4; no definite D call. V was cut by 4 bases and J by 6 bases, with 8 bases left in between. The CDR3 is made up of 12 amino acids. CDR1 is SGDLS and CDR2 is YYNGEE in the germline V gene. This chain's CDR3 is CASSTALNIQYF. CDR3 nucleotide sequence: TGTGCCAGCAGCACCGCGCTAAACATTCAGTACTTC.

The chain uses TRBV7-2 and TRBJ2-3; 8 bases are a match to TRBD2. This CDR3 is built from 14 residues. J lost 5 bases, V lost 1 base, and 2 bases had no gene match. Germline CDR1 is SGHTA and CDR2 is FQGNSA. CDR3 protein: CASSLVAGGDTQYF. DNA for the CDR3: TGTGCCAGCAGCTTAGTTGCGGGAGGAGATACGCAGTATTTT.

The chain combines TRBV11-2 with TRBJ1-4; no clear D gene. Germline CDR1 reads SGHAT; CDR2 reads FQNNGV. The CDR3 totals 15 residues. With 5 bases removed from V and 7 bases from J, the gap between germline ends came to 17 bases. The CDR3 nucleotides are TGTGCCAGCAGCCGCGGACCCGTTAAAGGTGAAAAACTGTTTTTT. Protein: CASSRGPVKGEKLFF.

The V and J genes are TRBV9 and TRBJ1-3; D is uncertain. This CDR3 has 15 residues. CDR1 is SGDLS, CDR2 YYNGEE, per germline. Between the trimmed V and J ends, which lost 0 bases and 3 bases, there was a span of 10 bases. The CDR3 DNA follows: TGTGCCAGCAGCGTAGGCGGGGTAAATGGAAACACCATATATTTT. Its translation: CASSVGGVNGNTIYF.

The CDR3 loop reads CASSVGQGIGGNTIYF. The CDR3 DNA is TGTGCCAGCAGCGTAGGACAGGGTATCGGAGGAAACACCATATATTTT. The chain carries TRBV9 and TRBJ1-3, with 7 nucleotides matching TRBD1. Trimming at V came to 0 bases and at J to 4 bases, leaving 7 bases not matched to a gene. The CDR3 is made up of 16 amino acids. CDR1 is SGDLS, CDR2 YYNGEE, per germline.

The CDR3 bases are TGTGCCAGCAGCTTACGAGGGTCCAGACAGCCCCAGCATTTT. It specifies CASSLRGSRQPQHF. This chain joins TRBV7-2 and TRBJ1-5; no definite D call. V was shortened by 2 bases and J by 7 bases, with 12 bases between the two germline ends. This CDR3 region has 14 residues. Looked up from germline, CDR1 is SGHTA and CDR2 is FQGNSA.

The chain carries TRBV7-9 and TRBJ1-3; D gene uncertain. The germline V and J ends were trimmed by 2 bases and 3 bases, with 5 bases remaining between them. Germline V gives CDR1 SEHNR, CDR2 FQNEAQ (reference sequence). This CDR3 has 13 amino acids. As DNA, the CDR3 is TGTGCCAGCAGCTTAACGGATGGAAACACCATATATTTT. This encodes CASSLTDGNTIYF.